This T cell receptor beta chain was sequenced during a study of blood T cell repertoires in COVID-19. With V trimmed by 5 bases and J by 4 bases, 5 bases remained unmatched. Per germline, CDR1 MNHEY and CDR2 SMNVEV (reference sequence). CDR3 length: 14 residues. In the original workflow: Reference gene primer amplification gave nucleated cell count estimates. The data were produced by immunoSEQ multiplex PCR, yet TCRdb's version contains in-frame clones alone and is incomplete. Clone size and the V and J calls come from that table; the DNA yielded D and trimming. The sample holds approximately 210,000 clones; 65% to 90% are singletons and the top ten take 9.5% to 13%.

The chain links TRBV27 to TRBJ1-1, with 9 bases matching TRBD1. This TCR was sampled from a man aged 50-59 years with COVID-19, enrolled during active disease. Sequenced sample: peripheral blood. This chain's CDR3 is CASSIRTGATEAFF. The CDR3 bases are TGTGCCAGCAGTATCCGGACAGGGGCCACTGAAGCTTTCTTT.